This T cell receptor (beta chain) stems from a study of radiotherapy plus CTLA-4 blockade in lung cancer. The study, taken as a whole, reports: Subsequent to radiotherapy plus ipilimumab, tumor-derived TCR clones underwent expansion in blood. Per reports, early blood T cell clone dynamics, plus interferon-beta, forecast response most strongly.

Assay: immunoSEQ multiplex PCR; the TCRdb copy retains only in-frame clones and omits some. The sample yields over 80,000 clones, 83% seen once. Chemo-refractory metastatic non-small-cell lung cancer patients received focal radiation with ipilimumab CTLA-4 blockade. V gave up 4 bases and J gave up 0 bases, with 9 bases separating them. This CDR3 has 15 residues. Germline lookup yields CDR1 MDHEN and CDR2 SYDVKM. Concerning this clone itself: Its antigen is undetermined.

This chain connects TRBV28 to TRBJ2-2; possibly TRBD1 for D (6 bases). The receptor was derived from a human donor with non-small cell lung cancer who had stable disease on radiotherapy plus ipilimumab. This specimen was peripheral blood, taken from a patient treated with radiotherapy plus ipilimumab. The CDR3 DNA sequence: TGTGCCAGCAGTTCAGGGGATGCGAACACCGGGGAGCTGTTTTTT. Its translation: CASSSGDANTGELFF.